This TCR beta chain came from a study of glioma-infiltrating T cells after dendritic cell vaccination. For the study at large: Treatment, given 2003 to 2012, was autologous tumor lysate-pulsed dendritic cell vaccination. Regarding the study as a whole: Survival was not directly related to TCR clonality in these patients.

On this clone itself: As yet, its antigen is unknown.

Input was approximately 1.8 ug genomic DNA, or all available if less. Only in-frame clones appear in the TCRdb table, and some are missing; sequencing was by immunoSEQ multiplex PCR. Of about 96,000 clones listed, around 80% were seen once; the top ten hold under 7%. CDR1 KGHSH and CDR2 LQKENI come from the germline V gene. V was clipped by 3 bases and J by 6 bases; unmatched bases: 6. The CDR3 extends over 15 amino acids. The sequencing here drew on blood, taken before dendritic cell vaccination. V gene TRBV18 combines with J gene TRBJ2-7; TRBD2 matches at 12 bases. The sequence came from a human donor with glioblastoma. This chain's CDR3 is CASSPETSGSGEQYF. The CDR3 nucleotides read TGTGCCAGCTCACCTGAGACTAGCGGGAGTGGCGAGCAGTACTTC. Variable domain in full (rest from reference TRBV18 and TRBJ2-7): NAGVMQNPRHLVRRRGQEARLRCSPMKGHSHVYWYRQLPEEGLKFMVYLQKENIIDESGMPKERFSAEFPKEGPSILRIQQVVRGDSAAYFCASSPETSGSGEQYFGPGTRLTVT.